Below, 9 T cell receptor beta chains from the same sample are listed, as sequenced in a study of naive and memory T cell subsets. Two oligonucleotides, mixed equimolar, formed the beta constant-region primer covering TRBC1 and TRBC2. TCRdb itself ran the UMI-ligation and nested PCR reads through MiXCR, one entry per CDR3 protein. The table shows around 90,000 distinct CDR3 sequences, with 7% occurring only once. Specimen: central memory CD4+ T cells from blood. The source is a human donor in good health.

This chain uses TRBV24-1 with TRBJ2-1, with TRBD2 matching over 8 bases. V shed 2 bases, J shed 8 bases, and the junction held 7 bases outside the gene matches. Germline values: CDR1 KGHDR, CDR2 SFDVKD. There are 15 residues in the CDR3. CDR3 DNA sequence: TGTGCCACCAGTGATTCCAGCGGGAGATACTATGAGCAGTTCTTC. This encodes CATSDSSGRYYEQFF.

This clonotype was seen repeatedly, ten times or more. CDR3 coding DNA: TGTGCCAGCAGCCAAGTAGGATACGAGTCCTCACCCCTCCACTTT. Translated, it gives CASSQVGYESSPLHF. The chain has TRBV14 and TRBJ1-6; no reliable D call. The ends were cut back, 1 base at V and 10 bases at J, with 14 bases in the middle. In germline, CDR1 is SGHDN, CDR2 FVKESK. The CDR3 sequence is 15 residues long.

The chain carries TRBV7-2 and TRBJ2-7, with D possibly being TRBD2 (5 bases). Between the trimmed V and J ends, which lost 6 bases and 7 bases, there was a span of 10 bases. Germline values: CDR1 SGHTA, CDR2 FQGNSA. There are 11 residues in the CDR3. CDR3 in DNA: TGTGCCAGCAGGGGAGTTCGGGAGCAGTACTTC. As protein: CASRGVREQYF.

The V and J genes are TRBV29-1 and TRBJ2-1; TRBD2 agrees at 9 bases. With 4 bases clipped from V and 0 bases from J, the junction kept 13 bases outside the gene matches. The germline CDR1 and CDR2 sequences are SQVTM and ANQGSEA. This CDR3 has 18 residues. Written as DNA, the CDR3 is TGCAGCGTTGTGTTGGTTCGCGGGGGGGCCGTCTCCTACAATGAGCAGTTCTTC. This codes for CSVVLVRGGAVSYNEQFF.

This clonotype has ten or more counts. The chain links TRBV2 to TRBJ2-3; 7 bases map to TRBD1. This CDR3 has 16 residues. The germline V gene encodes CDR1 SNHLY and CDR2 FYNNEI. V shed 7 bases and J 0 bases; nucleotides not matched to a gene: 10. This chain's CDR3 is CASTERQGVSTDTQYF. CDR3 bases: TGTGCCAGCACGGAACGACAGGGCGTGAGCACAGATACGCAGTATTTT.

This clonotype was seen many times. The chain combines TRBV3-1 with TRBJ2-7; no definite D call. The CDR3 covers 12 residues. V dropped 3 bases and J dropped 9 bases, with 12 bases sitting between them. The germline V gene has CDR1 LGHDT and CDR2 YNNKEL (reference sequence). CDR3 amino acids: CASSHQWAVQYF. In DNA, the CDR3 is TGTGCCAGCAGCCATCAATGGGCGGTGCAGTACTTC.

CDR3 sequence (DNA): TGTGCCAGCAGCTTGACCCACGGGACTAGTCAAAATGAGCAGTTCTTC. This codes for CASSLTHGTSQNEQFF. The chain is built from TRBV7-3 and TRBJ2-1, with 8 bases that match TRBD2. This CDR3 has 16 residues. Germline CDR1 SGHTA, CDR2 FQGTGA. J gave up 7 bases and V 3 bases, and 11 bases lay outside the gene matches.

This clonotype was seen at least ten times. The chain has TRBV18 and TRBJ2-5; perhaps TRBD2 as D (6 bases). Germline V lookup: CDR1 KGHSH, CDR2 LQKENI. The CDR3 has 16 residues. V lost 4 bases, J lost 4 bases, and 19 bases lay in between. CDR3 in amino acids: CASSLSGSGHSETQYF. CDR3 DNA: TGTGCCAGCTCACTGTCTGGAAGCGGGCACTCAGAGACCCAGTACTTC.

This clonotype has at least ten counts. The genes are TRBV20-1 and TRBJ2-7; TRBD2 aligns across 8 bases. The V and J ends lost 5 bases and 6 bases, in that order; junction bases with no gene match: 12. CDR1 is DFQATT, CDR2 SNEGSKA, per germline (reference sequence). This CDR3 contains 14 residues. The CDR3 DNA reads TGCAGTGCTCCGCGGGATAGCGGGGTTCCCGAGCAGTACTTC. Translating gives CSAPRDSGVPEQYF.